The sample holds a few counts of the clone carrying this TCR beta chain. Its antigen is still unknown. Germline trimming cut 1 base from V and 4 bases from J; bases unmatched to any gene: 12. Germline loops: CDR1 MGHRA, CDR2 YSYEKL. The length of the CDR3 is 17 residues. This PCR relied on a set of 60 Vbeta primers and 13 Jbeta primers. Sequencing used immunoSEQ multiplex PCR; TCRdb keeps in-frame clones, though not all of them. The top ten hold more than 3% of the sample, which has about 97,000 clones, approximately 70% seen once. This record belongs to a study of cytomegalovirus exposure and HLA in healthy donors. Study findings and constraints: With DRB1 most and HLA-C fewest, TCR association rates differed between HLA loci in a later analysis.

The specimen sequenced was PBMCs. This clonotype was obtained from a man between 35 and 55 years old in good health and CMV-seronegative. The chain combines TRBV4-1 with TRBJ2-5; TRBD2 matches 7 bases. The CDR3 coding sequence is TGCGCCAGCAGCCAAGGATTGGGCGTCGGGAGGAGAGAGACCCAGTACTTC. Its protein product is CASSQGLGVGRRETQYF.